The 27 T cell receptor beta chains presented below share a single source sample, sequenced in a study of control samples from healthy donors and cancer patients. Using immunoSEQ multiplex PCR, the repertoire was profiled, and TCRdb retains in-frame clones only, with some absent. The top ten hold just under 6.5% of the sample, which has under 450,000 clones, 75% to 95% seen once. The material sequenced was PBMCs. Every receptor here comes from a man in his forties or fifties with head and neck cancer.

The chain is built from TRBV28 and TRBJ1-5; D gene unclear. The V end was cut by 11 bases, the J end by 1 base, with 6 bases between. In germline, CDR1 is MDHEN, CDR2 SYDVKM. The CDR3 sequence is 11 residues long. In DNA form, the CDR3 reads TGTGCCGCCCAAAGCAATCAGCCCCAGCATTTT. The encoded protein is CAAQSNQPQHF.

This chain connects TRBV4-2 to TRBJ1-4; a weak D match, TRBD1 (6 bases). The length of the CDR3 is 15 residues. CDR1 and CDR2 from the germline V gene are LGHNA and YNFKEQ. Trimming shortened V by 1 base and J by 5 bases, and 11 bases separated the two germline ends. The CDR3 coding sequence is TGTGCCAGCAGCCAAGGGAACAGGGCGAATGAAAAACTGTTTTTT. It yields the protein CASSQGNRANEKLFF.

In DNA form, the CDR3 reads TGTGCCAGCAGTGCAGGATCCTCCTACAATGAGCAGTTCTTC. Translation: CASSAGSSYNEQFF. This sequence joins TRBV2 and TRBJ2-1, with D unresolved. The germline CDR1 and CDR2 sequences are SNHLY and FYNNEI. The CDR3 extends over 14 amino acids. V was cut by 4 bases and J by 0 bases, with 7 bases left in between.

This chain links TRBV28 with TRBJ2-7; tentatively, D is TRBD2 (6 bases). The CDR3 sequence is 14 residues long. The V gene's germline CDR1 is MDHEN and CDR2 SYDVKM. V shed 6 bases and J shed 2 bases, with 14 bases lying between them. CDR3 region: CASSSPGLAYEQYF. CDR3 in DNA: TGTGCCAGCAGCTCACCGGGACTCGCCTACGAGCAGTACTTC.

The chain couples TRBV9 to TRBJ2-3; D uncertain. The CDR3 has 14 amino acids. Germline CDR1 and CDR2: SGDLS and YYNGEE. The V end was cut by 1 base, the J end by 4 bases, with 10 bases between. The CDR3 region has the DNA TGTGCCAGCAGCGTATATTCCGGCCCAGATACGCAGTATTTT. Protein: CASSVYSGPDTQYF.

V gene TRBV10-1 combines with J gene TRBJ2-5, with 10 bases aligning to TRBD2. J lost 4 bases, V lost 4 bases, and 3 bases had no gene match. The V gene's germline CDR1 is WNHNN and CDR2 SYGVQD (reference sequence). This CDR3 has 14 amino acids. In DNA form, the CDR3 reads TGCGCCAGCAGTGCACGACTAGCGGGAGAGACCCAGTACTTC. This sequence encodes CASSARLAGETQYF.

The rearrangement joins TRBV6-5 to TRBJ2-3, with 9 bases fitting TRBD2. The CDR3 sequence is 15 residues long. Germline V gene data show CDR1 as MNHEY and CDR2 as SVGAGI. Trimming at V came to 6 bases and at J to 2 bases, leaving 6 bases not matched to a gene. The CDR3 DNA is TGTGCCAGCAGACGGACTAGCGCAATCACAGATACGCAGTATTTT. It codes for CASRRTSAITDTQYF.

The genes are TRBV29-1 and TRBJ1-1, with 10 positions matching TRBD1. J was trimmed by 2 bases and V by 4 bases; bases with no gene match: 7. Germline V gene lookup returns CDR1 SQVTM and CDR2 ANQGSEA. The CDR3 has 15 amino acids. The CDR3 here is CSVGRQGASNTEAFF. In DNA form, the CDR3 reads TGCAGCGTTGGGAGACAGGGGGCCTCCAACACTGAAGCTTTCTTT.

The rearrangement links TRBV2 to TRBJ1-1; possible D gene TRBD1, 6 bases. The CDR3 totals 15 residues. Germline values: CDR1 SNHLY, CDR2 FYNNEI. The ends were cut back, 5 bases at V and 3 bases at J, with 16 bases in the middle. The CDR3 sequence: CASSKRRGQDTEAFF. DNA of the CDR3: TGTGCCAGCAGTAAGCGCCGGGGGCAGGACACTGAAGCTTTCTTT.

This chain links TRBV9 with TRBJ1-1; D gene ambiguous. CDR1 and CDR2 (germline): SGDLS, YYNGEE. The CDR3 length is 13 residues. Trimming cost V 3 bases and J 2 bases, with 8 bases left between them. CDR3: CASSATPNTEAFF. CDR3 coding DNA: TGTGCCAGCAGCGCCACACCCAACACTGAAGCTTTCTTT.

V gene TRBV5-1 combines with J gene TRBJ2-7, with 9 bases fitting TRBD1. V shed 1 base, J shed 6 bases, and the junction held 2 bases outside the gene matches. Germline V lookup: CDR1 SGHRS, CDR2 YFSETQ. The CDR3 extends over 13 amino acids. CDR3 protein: CASSLSQGAEQYF. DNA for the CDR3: TGCGCCAGCAGCTTGTCACAGGGGGCCGAGCAGTACTTC.

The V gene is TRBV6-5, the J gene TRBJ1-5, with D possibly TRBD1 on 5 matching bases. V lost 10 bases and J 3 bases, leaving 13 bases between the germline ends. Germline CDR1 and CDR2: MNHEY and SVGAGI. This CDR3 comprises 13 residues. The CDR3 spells CATCRVVNQPQHF. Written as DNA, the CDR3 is TGTGCCACCTGCAGGGTAGTCAATCAGCCCCAGCATTTT.

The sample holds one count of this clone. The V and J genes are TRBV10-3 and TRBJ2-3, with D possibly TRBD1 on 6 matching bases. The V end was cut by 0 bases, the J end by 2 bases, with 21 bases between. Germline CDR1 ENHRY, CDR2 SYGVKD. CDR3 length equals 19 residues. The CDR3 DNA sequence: TGTGCCATCAGTGAGTCCCCTGCGGACAGACTTTTACACACAGATACGCAGTATTTT. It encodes CAISESPADRLLHTDTQYF.

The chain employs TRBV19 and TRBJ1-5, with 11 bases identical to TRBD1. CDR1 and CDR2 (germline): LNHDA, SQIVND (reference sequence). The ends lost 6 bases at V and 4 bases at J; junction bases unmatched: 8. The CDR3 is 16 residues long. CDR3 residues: CASRRIGQGANQPQHF. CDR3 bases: TGTGCCAGTAGACGGATCGGACAGGGGGCTAATCAGCCCCAGCATTTT.

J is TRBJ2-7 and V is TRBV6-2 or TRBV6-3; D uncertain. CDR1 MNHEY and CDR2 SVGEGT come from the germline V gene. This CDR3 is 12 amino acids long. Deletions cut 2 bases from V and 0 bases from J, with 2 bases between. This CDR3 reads CASSYISYEQYF. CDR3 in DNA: TGTGCCAGCAGTTACATCTCCTACGAGCAGTACTTC.

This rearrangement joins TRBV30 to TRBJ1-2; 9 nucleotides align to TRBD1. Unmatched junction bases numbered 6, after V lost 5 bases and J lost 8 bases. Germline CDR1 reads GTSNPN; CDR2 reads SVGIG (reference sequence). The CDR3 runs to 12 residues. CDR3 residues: CAWGGTGIGYTF. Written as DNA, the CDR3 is TGTGCCTGGGGGGGGACAGGGATAGGCTACACCTTC.

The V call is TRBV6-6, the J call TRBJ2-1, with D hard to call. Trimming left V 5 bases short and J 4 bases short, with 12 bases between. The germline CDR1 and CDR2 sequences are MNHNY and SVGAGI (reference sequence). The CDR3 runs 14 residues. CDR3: CASSIDGPYNEQFF. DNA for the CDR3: TGTGCCAGCAGTATCGATGGACCATACAATGAGCAGTTCTTC.

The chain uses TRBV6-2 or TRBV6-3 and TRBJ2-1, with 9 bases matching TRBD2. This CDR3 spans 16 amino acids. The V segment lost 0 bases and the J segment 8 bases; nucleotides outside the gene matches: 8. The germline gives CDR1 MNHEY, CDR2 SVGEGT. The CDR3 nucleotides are TGTGCCAGCAGTTACTCGTACGCGGGAGGGCCGCATGAGCAGTTCTTC. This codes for CASSYSYAGGPHEQFF.

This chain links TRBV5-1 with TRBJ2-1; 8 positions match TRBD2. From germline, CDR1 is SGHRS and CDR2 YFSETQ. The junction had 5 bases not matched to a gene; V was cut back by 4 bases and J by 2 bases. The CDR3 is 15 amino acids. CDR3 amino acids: CASSEMTSAYNEQFF. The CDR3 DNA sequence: TGCGCCAGCAGCGAGATGACTAGCGCCTACAATGAGCAGTTCTTC.

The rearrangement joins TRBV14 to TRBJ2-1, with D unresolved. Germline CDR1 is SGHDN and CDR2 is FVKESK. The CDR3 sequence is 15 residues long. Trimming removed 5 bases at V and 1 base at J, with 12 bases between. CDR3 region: CASSDAETSYNEQFF. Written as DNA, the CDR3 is TGTGCCAGCAGCGACGCCGAGACATCCTACAATGAGCAGTTCTTC.

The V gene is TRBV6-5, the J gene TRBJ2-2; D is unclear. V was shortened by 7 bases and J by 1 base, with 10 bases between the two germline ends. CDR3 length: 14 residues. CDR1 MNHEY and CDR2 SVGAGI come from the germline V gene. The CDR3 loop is CASISPRNTGELFF. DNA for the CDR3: TGTGCCAGCATCTCACCAAGGAACACCGGGGAGCTGTTTTTT.

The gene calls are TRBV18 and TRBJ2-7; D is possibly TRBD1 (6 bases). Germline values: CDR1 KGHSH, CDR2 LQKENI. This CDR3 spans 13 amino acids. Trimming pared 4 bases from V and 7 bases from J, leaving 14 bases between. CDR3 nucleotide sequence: TGTGCCAGCTCACTGGACAGCGCCTTGGAGCAGTACTTC. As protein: CASSLDSALEQYF.

CDR3 in amino acids: CASSLLAAGGTETQYF. CDR3 DNA: TGTGCCAGCAGCTTATTGGCGGCAGGGGGGACGGAGACCCAGTACTTC. The chain joins TRBV7-3 to TRBJ2-5; tentative D call: TRBD1 (7 bases). From germline, CDR1 is SGHTA and CDR2 FQGTGA. V was clipped by 2 bases and J by 5 bases, with 18 bases between them. This CDR3 contains 16 residues. Full variable domain (missing parts from reference TRBV7-3 and TRBJ2-5): GAGVSQTPSNKVTEKGKYVELRCDPISGHTALYWYRQSLGQGPEFLIYFQGTGAADDSGLPNDRFFAVRPEGSVSTLKIQRTERGDSAVYLCASSLLAAGGTETQYFGPGTRLLVL.

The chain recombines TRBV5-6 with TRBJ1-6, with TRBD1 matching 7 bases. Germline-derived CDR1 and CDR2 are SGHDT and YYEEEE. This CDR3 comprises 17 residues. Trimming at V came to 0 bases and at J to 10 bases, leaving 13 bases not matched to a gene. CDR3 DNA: TGTGCCAGCAGCTTGGCCGGGAGTTGGGACAGTACGTCACCCCTCCACTTT. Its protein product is CASSLAGSWDSTSPLHF.

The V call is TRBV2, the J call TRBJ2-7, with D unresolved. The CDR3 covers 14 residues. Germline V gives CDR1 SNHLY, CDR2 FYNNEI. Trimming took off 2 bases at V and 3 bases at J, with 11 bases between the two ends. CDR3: CASSELVKSYEQYF. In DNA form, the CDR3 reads TGTGCCAGCAGTGAACTAGTCAAAAGCTACGAGCAGTACTTC. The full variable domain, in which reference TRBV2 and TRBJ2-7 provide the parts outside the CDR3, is EPEVTQTPSHQVTQMGQEVILRCVPISNHLYFYWYRQILGQKVEFLVSFYNNEISEKSEIFDDQFSVERPDGSNFTLKIRSTKLEDSAMYFCASSELVKSYEQYFGPGTRLTVT.

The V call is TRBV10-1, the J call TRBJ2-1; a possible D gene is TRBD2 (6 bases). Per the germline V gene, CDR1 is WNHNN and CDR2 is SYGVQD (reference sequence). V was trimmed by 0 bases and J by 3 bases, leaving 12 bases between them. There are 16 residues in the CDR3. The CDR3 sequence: CASSESFAGFYNEQFF. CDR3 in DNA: TGCGCCAGCAGTGAGTCTTTCGCGGGGTTCTACAATGAGCAGTTCTTC.

The CDR3 is CATSDRDSSYNEQFF. CDR3 coding DNA: TGTGCCACCAGTGACCGGGACTCTTCCTACAATGAGCAGTTCTTC. The J gene is TRBJ2-1, the V gene TRBV24-1, with a weak D call TRBD2 (6 bases). The V gene's germline CDR1 is KGHDR and CDR2 SFDVKD. Trimming took 4 bases from V and 1 from J, leaving 10 bases between them. The length of the CDR3 is 15 residues.